Each of the 17 T cell receptor beta chains below was sequenced from the same sample in a study of shared clonotypes between healthy human individuals. Some clones are missing from TCRdb's copy, which holds only in-frame ones; the method was immunoSEQ multiplex PCR. The sample has 2 million to 2.5 million clones, about 92% seen once. The sequenced material came from naive CD4+ T cells from PBMCs. Subset reported: CD45RA+ positively selected. All receptors come from a man aged 18 to 30 in good health. Some clones in this sample may be carry-over from other donors' samples.

The chain is built from TRBV9 and TRBJ1-2; D unresolved. Trimming shortened V by 1 base and J by 4 bases, and 14 bases separated the two germline ends. This CDR3 region has 15 residues. CDR1 is SGDLS and CDR2 is YYNGEE in the germline V gene. For the CDR3, the DNA is TGTGCCAGCAGCGTATCGGAAGGCCGCCGCTATGGCTACACCTTC. It yields the protein CASSVSEGRRYGYTF.

J is TRBJ2-2 and V is TRBV25-1, with TRBD1 matching over 8 bases. The CDR3 extends over 18 amino acids. Germline V CDR1 and CDR2: MGHDK, SYGVNS. V gave up 8 bases and J gave up 15 bases; unmatched junction bases: 29. CDR3 protein: CASQSPQGAGERTTRMFF. Written as DNA, the CDR3 is TGTGCCAGCCAAAGTCCGCAGGGGGCAGGGGAAAGGACAACGCGGATGTTTTTT.

The J gene is TRBJ1-1, the V gene TRBV10-1; D gene ambiguous. The CDR3 length is 14 residues. Trimming cost V 5 bases and J 2 bases, with 12 bases left between them. Germline CDR1 WNHNN, CDR2 SYGVQD (reference sequence). The DNA of the CDR3 is TGCGCCAGCAGTCCCCAGACTGGAAACACTGAAGCTTTCTTT. Its protein product is CASSPQTGNTEAFF.

This clone was seen just once. This chain connects TRBV27 to TRBJ1-2, with D possibly TRBD1 on 6 matching bases. The CDR3 length is 13 residues. With 5 bases removed from V and 11 bases from J, the gap between germline ends came to 18 bases. Germline V gene lookup returns CDR1 MNHEY and CDR2 SMNVEV (reference sequence). The CDR3: CASSPRGGGLYTF. The DNA of the CDR3 is TGTGCCAGCAGTCCCAGGGGAGGCGGTCTTTACACCTTC.

The genes are TRBV10-3 and TRBJ2-7, with D possibly being TRBD1 or TRBD2 (5 bases each). The CDR3 totals 14 residues. V was cut by 6 bases and J by 7 bases, with 19 bases left in between. The germline V gene has CDR1 ENHRY and CDR2 SYGVKD. DNA of the CDR3: TGTGCCATCAGCGCCGGGACCGCCTCGGGGGAGCAGTACTTC. Translation gives CAISAGTASGEQYF.

The chain is built from TRBV14 and TRBJ2-3; D is uncertain. CDR1 and CDR2 from the germline V gene are SGHDN and FVKESK. This CDR3 contains 15 residues. Trimming pared 0 bases from V and 5 bases from J, leaving 12 bases between. The CDR3 protein is CASSQEYRRVDTQYF. The CDR3 DNA is TGTGCCAGCAGCCAAGAATATAGACGGGTAGATACGCAGTATTTT.

This chain joins TRBV19 and TRBJ2-5, with 12 positions matching TRBD2. The ends lost 7 bases at V and 4 bases at J; junction bases unmatched: 7. CDR3 length: 15 residues. Germline CDR1 LNHDA, CDR2 SQIVND (reference sequence). In nucleotides, the CDR3 is TGTGCCAGTACTAGCGGGAGGGCCTCGGGAGAGACCCAGTACTTC. Translation: CASTSGRASGETQYF.

This clone was recorded once. V usage is TRBV5-8 and J usage is TRBJ1-1; D may be TRBD1 (6 bases). This CDR3 has 17 amino acids. V lost 1 base to trimming and J lost 0 bases, with 16 bases between them. Germline lookup yields CDR1 SGHTS and CDR2 YDEGEE. The CDR3 loop is CASSLILTGDLNTEAFF. Here the CDR3 DNA reads TGTGCCAGCAGCTTGATTCTGACAGGAGATTTGAACACTGAAGCTTTCTTT.

The chain joins TRBV30 to TRBJ1-2; D ambiguous. V lost 2 bases and J 4 bases, leaving 11 bases between the germline ends. Germline assignment: CDR1 GTSNPN and CDR2 SVGIG (reference sequence). The CDR3 totals 13 residues. The CDR3 DNA reads TGTGCCTGGAGTAGACTCGTGGGCTATGGCTACACCTTC. Its translation: CAWSRLVGYGYTF.

About this clone itself: Other DNA sequences from this sample encode an identical CDR3 as well. The chain joins TRBV6-5 to TRBJ2-7; 9 nucleotides match TRBD2. The CDR3 totals 14 residues. From germline, CDR1 is MNHEY and CDR2 SVGAGI. V trimming: 0 bases; J trimming: 3 bases; junction bases outside the gene matches: 0. The CDR3 nucleotides are TGTGCCAGCAGTTACTCGCGGGAGGGCTACGAGCAGTACTTC. Amino acid sequence: CASSYSREGYEQYF.

This chain uses TRBV5-1 with TRBJ1-4, with D perhaps TRBD1 (5 bases). The CDR3 extends over 16 amino acids. Germline V CDR1 and CDR2: SGHRS, YFSETQ. With 0 bases removed from V and 4 bases from J, the gap between germline ends came to 13 bases. The CDR3 nucleotides are TGCGCCAGCAGCTTGGTGCGGGACGGGAGTAATGAAAAACTGTTTTTT. This gives the protein CASSLVRDGSNEKLFF. Full variable domain (missing parts from reference TRBV5-1 and TRBJ1-4): KAGVTQTPRYLIKTRGQQVTLSCSPISGHRSVSWYQQTPGQGLQFLFEYFSETQRNKGNFPGRFSGRQFSNSRSEMNVSTLELGDSALYLCASSLVRDGSNEKLFFGSGTQLSVL.

This chain links TRBV28 with TRBJ2-3, with D tentatively TRBD2 (6 bases). CDR1 MDHEN and CDR2 SYDVKM come from the germline V gene. Trimming took off 3 bases at V and 0 bases at J, with 19 bases between the two ends. The CDR3 contains 18 residues. CDR3 bases: TGTGCCAGCAGTTTTGGGTCCCTAGGAGGGCTCAGCACAGATACGCAGTATTTT. It is translated as CASSFGSLGGLSTDTQYF.

The rearrangement joins TRBV6-6 to TRBJ1-2; 8 bases fit TRBD1. CDR3 length equals 14 residues. Per the germline V gene, CDR1 is MNHNY and CDR2 is SVGAGI (reference sequence). Losses at the gene ends were 5 bases for V and 1 base for J; bases not matched to a gene: 3. In DNA, the CDR3 is TGTGCCAGCAGTCCAACAGGGGGTAACTATGGCTACACCTTC. It encodes CASSPTGGNYGYTF.

The V call is TRBV6-6, the J call TRBJ2-2, with 10 bases lining up with TRBD2. Germline-derived CDR1 and CDR2 are MNHNY and SVGAGI (reference sequence). This CDR3 contains 16 residues. After removal of 2 bases from V and 4 bases from J, the junction contained 4 bases not matched to a gene. CDR3 bases: TGTGCCAGCAGTTACACCAGGACTAGCGGCACCGGGGAGCTGTTTTTT. It translates to CASSYTRTSGTGELFF.

The CDR3: CASSLQGGTEAFF. The CDR3 region has the DNA TGTGCCAGCAGTCTACAGGGAGGAACTGAAGCTTTCTTT. V gene TRBV6-5 combines with J gene TRBJ1-1; D is perhaps TRBD1 (6 bases). This CDR3 has 13 residues. Germline-derived CDR1 and CDR2 are MNHEY and SVGAGI. Trimming took 5 bases from V and 5 from J, leaving 12 bases between them.

The chain carries TRBV30 and TRBJ2-4; D perhaps matches TRBD2 (7 bases). The germline V and J ends were trimmed by 8 bases and 1 base, with 12 bases remaining between them. The CDR3 is 13 amino acids. Germline V gene sequence: CDR1 GTSNPN, CDR2 SVGIG (reference sequence). The CDR3 is CARPGGAKNIQYF. CDR3 in DNA: TGTGCCCGGCCGGGGGGCGCCAAAAACATTCAGTACTTC.

The V gene is TRBV9, the J gene TRBJ2-7; D unclear. This CDR3 region has 13 residues. The V and J ends lost 3 bases and 1 base respectively, with 8 bases between them. Germline V gene sequence: CDR1 SGDLS, CDR2 YYNGEE. CDR3 DNA: TGTGCCAGCAGCGCCATAGGTTCCTACGAGCAGTACTTC. This gives the protein CASSAIGSYEQYF.